This TCR beta chain stems from a study of PD-1 blockade in mismatch repair-deficient tumors. Study-level background: Patients had about 13 mismatch repair-deficient cancer types and were previously treated and progressing.

Notes on this clone: No antigen is known for it.

This CDR3 has 15 residues. Trimming removed 4 bases from V and 0 bases from J; junction bases left unmatched: 4. Germline V lookup: CDR1 SEHNR, CDR2 FQNEAQ (reference sequence). Mismatch repair deficiency was confirmed in all patients, by PCR or immunohistochemistry. TCRs were sequenced from a few patients responding to pembrolizumab. Study-wide points: Tumor-resident clones, often undetectable pretreatment in blood, expanded then contracted after pembrolizumab.

The table came from immunoSEQ multiplex PCR; TCRdb's copy has only in-frame clones and leaves some out. Here the sample spans tens of thousands of clones, roughly 88% being singletons. The specimen was peripheral blood, collected 52 weeks after starting pembrolizumab. The chain joins TRBV7-9 to TRBJ1-2; 8 nucleotides align to TRBD1. The TCR originated in an adult with mismatch repair-deficient cancer. CDR3 residues: CASSSGQVANYGYTF. The CDR3 DNA reads TGTGCCAGCAGCTCGGGACAGGTTGCTAACTATGGCTACACCTTC.